This T cell receptor (beta chain) derives from a study of blood T cell repertoires in COVID-19. Cohorts were assigned according to the clinical history that participants reported. The table came from immunoSEQ multiplex PCR; TCRdb's copy has only in-frame clones and leaves some out. The table has about 160,000 clones, 80% seen once. The sequenced material came from PBMCs or T cells enriched from blood (not recorded which). The TCR was taken from a man aged 35-49 years who had recovered from COVID-19.

This chain's CDR3 is CASSPTPFQETQYF. CDR3 nucleotide sequence: TGTGCCAGCTCACCGACACCCTTCCAAGAGACCCAGTACTTC. The chain has TRBV18 and TRBJ2-5; D unresolved. This CDR3 has 14 residues. The germline CDR1 and CDR2 sequences are KGHSH and LQKENI. Trimming pared 3 bases from V and 1 base from J, leaving 9 bases between.